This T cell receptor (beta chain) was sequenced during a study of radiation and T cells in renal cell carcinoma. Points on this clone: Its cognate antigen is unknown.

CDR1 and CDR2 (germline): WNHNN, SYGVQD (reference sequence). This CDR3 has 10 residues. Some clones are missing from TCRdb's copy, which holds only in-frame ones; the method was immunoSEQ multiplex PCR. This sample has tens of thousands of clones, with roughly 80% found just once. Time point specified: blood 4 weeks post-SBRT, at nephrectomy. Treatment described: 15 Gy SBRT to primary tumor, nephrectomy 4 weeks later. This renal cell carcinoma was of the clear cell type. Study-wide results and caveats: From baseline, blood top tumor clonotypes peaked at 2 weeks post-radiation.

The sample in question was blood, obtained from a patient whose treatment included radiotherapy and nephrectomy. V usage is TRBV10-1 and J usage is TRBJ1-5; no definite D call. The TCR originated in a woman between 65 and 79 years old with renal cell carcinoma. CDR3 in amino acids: CAARNQPQHF. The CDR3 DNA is TGCGCAGCACGAAATCAGCCCCAGCATTTT.